Here is one TCR beta chain with its context. Its antigen is undetermined. As for treatment: 10-day PBMC culture with coronavirus spike peptide pools or control peptides (ViraFEST assay). Collection of the unexposed donor's CD4+ T cells took place before the COVID-19 pandemic (2011-2018). The sample is drawn from a study of vaccination and CD4 T cells after COVID-19. V was cut by 2 bases and J by 4 bases, with 11 bases left in between. Germline V gene sequence: CDR1 MNHEY, CDR2 SVGAGI. The CDR3 runs to 14 residues. The Oncomine TCR Beta short-read assay sequenced DNA from cultured CD4+ T cells. Via MiXCR, TCRdb re-called the PCR reads, giving one row per CDR3 protein. In the table there are thousands of distinct CDR3 sequences, roughly 36% of which are singletons.

This TCR came from a human donor in good health. The chain is built from TRBV6-5 and TRBJ1-1; D remains unclear. The sequenced sample consisted of CD4+ T cells from blood, cultured in vitro. As DNA, the CDR3 is TGTGCCAGCAGTTACGGGGTAGTGCTCACTGAAGCTTTCTTT. Residues: CASSYGVVLTEAFF.